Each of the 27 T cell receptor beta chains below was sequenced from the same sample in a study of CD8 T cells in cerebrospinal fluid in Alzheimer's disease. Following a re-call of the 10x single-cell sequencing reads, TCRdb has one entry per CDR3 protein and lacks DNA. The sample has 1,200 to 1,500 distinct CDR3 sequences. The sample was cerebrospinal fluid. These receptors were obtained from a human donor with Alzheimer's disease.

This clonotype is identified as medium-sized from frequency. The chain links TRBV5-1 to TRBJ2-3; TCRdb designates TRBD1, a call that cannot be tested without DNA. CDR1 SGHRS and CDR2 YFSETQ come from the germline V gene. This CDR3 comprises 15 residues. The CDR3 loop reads CASSLAGGPIDTQYF.

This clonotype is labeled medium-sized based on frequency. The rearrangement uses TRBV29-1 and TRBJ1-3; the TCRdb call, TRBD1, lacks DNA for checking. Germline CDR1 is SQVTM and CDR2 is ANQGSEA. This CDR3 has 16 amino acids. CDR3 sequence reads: CSVELLGQARRNTIYF.

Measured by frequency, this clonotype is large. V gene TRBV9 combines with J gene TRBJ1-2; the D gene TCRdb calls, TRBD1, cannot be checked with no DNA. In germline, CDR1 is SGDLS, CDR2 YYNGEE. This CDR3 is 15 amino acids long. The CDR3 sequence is CASSVDGGPQRGYTF.

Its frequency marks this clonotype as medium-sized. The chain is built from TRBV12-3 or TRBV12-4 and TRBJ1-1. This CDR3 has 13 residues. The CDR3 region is CASSFIGFTEAFF.

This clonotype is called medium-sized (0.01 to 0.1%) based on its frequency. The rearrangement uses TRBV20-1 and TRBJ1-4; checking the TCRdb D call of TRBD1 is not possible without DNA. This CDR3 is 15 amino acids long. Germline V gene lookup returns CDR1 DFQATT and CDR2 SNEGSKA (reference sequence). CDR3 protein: CSARDFQGAGEKLFF.

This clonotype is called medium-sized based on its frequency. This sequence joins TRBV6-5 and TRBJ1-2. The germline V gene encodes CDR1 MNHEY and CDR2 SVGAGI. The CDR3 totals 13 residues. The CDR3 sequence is CASRSAAPYGYTF.

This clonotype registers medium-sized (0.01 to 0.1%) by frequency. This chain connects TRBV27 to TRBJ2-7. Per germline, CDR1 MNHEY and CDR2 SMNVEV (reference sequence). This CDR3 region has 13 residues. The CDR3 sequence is CASSLSLRYEQYF.

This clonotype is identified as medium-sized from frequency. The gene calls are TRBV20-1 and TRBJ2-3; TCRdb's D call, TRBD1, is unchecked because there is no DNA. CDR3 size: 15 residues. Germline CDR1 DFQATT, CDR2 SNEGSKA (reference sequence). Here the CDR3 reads CSAFTGEDSTDTQYF.

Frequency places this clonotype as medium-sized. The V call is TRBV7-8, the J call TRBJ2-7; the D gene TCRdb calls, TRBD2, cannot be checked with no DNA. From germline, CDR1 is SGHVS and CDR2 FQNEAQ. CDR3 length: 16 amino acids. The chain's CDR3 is CASSLKGLAGFHEQYF.

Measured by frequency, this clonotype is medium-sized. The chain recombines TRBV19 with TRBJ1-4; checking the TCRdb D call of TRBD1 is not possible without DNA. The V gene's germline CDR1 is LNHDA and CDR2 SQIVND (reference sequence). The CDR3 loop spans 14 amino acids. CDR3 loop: CASKRQGVHEKLFF.

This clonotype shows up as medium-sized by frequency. CDR3 sequence reads: CAWRGLQATGELFF. This sequence joins TRBV30 and TRBJ2-2; the TCRdb call, TRBD1, lacks DNA for checking. Looked up from germline, CDR1 is GTSNPN and CDR2 is SVGIG (reference sequence). There are 14 residues in the CDR3.

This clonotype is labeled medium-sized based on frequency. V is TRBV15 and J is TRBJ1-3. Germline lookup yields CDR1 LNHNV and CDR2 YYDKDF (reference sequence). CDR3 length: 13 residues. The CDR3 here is CATSMGSGNTIYF.

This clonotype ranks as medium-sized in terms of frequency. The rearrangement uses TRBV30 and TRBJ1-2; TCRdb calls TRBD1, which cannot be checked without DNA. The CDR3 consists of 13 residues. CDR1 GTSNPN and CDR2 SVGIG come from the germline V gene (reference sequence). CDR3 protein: CAWSGTGFYGYTF.

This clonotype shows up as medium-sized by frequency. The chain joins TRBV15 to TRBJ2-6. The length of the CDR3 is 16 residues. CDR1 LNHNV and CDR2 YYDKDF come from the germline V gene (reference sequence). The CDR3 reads CATSRGQISGANVLTF.

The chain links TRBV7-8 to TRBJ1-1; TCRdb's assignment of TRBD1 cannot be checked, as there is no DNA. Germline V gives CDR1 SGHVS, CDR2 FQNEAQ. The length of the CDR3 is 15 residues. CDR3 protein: CASSLVQTGTREAFF. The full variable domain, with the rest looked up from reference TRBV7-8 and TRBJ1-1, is GAGVSQSPRYKVAKRGQDVALRCDPISGHVSLFWYQQALGQGPEFLTYFQNEAQLDKSGLPSDRFFAERPEGSVSTLKIQRTQQEDSAVYLCASSLVQTGTREAFFGQGTRLTVV.

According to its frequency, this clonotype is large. CDR3 protein: CASSPSGRASVDEQFF. This chain connects TRBV28 to TRBJ2-1; as DNA is missing, the TRBD2 call by TCRdb cannot be tested. Germline CDR1 is MDHEN and CDR2 is SYDVKM. There are 16 residues in the CDR3. The full variable domain, completed using reference TRBV28 and TRBJ2-1, is DVKVTQSSRYLVKRTGEKVFLECVQDMDHENMFWYRQDPGLGLRLIYFSYDVKMKEKGDIPEGYSVSREKKERFSLILESASTNQTSMYLCASSPSGRASVDEQFFGPGTRLTVL.

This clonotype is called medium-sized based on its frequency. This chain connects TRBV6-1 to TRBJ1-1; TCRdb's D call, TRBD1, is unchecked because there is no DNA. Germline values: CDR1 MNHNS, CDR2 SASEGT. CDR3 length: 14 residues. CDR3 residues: CASTLYGGDTEAFF.

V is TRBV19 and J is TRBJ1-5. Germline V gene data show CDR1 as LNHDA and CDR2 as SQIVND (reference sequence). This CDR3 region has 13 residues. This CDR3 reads CASSIGPNQPQHF.

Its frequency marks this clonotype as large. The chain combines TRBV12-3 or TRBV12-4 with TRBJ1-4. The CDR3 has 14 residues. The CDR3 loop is CASSFEWGGEKLFF.

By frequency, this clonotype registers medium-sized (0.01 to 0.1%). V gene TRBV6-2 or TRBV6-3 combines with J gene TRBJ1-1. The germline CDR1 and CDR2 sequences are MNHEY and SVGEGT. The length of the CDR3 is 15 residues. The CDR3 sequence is CASSYLRTGNTEAFF.

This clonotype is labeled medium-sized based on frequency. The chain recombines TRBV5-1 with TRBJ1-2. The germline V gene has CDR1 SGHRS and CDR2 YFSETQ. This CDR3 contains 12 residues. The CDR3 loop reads CASSWDRVGYTF.

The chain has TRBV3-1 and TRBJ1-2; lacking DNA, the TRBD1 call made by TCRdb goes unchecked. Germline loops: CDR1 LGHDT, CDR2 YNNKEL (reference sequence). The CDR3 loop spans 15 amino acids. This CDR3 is CASSQADRGQYGYTF.

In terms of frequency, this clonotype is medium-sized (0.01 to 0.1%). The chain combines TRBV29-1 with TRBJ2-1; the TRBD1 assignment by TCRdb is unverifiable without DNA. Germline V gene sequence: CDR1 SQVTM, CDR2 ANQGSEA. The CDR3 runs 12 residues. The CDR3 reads CSGGQGSNEQFF.

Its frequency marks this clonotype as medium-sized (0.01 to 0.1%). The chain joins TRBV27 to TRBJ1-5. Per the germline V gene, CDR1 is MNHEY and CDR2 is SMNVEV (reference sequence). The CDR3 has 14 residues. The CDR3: CASSLTWVGQPQHF.

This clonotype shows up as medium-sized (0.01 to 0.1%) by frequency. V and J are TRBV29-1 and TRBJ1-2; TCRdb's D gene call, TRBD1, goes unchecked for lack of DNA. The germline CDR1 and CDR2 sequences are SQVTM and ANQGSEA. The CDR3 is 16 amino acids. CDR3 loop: CSVDPDPGGRPYGYTF.

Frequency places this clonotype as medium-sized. CDR3 region: CASSQGASGGDTQYF. This chain connects TRBV5-1 to TRBJ2-3; the D call from TCRdb, TRBD2, cannot be confirmed without DNA. Looked up from germline, CDR1 is SGHRS and CDR2 is YFSETQ. The CDR3 has 15 amino acids.

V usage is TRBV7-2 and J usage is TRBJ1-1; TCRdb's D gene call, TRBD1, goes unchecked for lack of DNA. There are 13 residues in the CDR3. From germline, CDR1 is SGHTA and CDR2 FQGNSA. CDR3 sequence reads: CASSLSGGTEAFF.